Given below is one TCR beta chain in context. Its antigen is unidentified. This entry comes from a study of beta chain features in type 1 diabetes. CD4+ naive, central memory, regulatory and stem cell-like memory cells were sorted via CD45RO/CCR7/CD25/CD127/CD95/CD27. Sorting produced populations that all topped 95% purity. Regarding the study as a whole: Insertion counts at VDJ junctions were lower in type 1 diabetes patients, who also showed more deletions there. Significant though moderate, a shortening of TCRB CDR3s appeared in all four CD4+ subsets of Type 1 diabetes patients.

The authors reverse transcribed all of the isolated RNA, so sequencing captured expressed TCRB transcripts. Sequencing of naive, central memory and regulatory T cell samples gave an average of roughly 4 million reads. Clones were sequenced by immunoSEQ multiplex PCR, and TCRdb holds only the in-frame ones, with some missing. The sample includes fewer than 300,000 clones, about 11% of them seen just once. V dropped 4 bases and J dropped 10; count of bases not matched to a gene: 6. Germline CDR1 reads ENHRY; CDR2 reads SYGVKD. The CDR3 runs to 12 residues. Sample: naive CD4+ T cells from blood. This clonotype was obtained from a man aged 25 to 45 with type 1 diabetes. V gene TRBV10-3 combines with J gene TRBJ2-7; 8 bases align to TRBD1. CDR3 in amino acids: CAISAGTGDQYF. The CDR3 DNA sequence: TGTGCCATCAGTGCAGGGACAGGCGATCAGTACTTC.